This entry concerns a single T cell receptor beta chain. Generated by immunoSEQ multiplex PCR, the TCRdb table keeps only in-frame clones and is missing some. The table records about 470,000 clones, approximately 90% of them present only once. Donors were grouped by their self-reported clinical history. Cohort 3 recovered donors had two negative PCRs, clearance, or symptom resolution. The ends were cut back, 6 bases at V and 5 bases at J, with 14 bases in the middle. Germline-derived CDR1 and CDR2 are MDHEN and SYDVKM. This CDR3 has 13 residues. This specimen belongs to a study of blood T cell repertoires in COVID-19. Looking at the study overall: Donors in the United States, Italy and Spain gave samples during acute or convalescent COVID-19.

The sequence was obtained from a woman in her late teens or twenties who had recovered from COVID-19. Sequencing used PBMCs or T cells enriched from blood (not recorded which). The chain has TRBV28 and TRBJ2-7, with a weak D call TRBD1 (7 bases). CDR3 sequence reads: CASSDTGEDEQYF. The CDR3 DNA reads as TGTGCCAGCAGCGATACAGGGGAGGACGAGCAGTACTTC.